This TCR beta chain was captured by sequencing in a study of blood T cell repertoires in COVID-19. Study at large: The study drew acute and convalescent COVID-19 samples from the United States, Italy and Spain. Nucleic acid was either cDNA or gDNA, and it came from T cells, B-cell-depleted T cells, or PBMCs.

Per the original data handling: Nucleated cell number was recorded as an estimate derived from reference gene primer amplification. The repertoire was sequenced with immunoSEQ multiplex PCR; TCRdb's copy has only in-frame clones and lacks some. V and J calls and clone size are given by that table; D and trimming were obtained from the DNA. Altogether under 300,000 clones are present, around 87% being singletons, with the ten largest covering under 9%. CDR1 and CDR2 (germline): SGDLS, YYNGEE. V dropped 2 bases and J dropped 8; count of bases not matched to a gene: 14. The CDR3 is made up of 16 amino acids.

This sequence joins TRBV9 and TRBJ1-2; 8 bases agree with TRBD1. Sequenced sample: peripheral blood. The receptor was derived from a woman in her 70s with active or convalescent COVID-19. The CDR3 region has the DNA TGTGCCAGCAGCGTCCAGGCGGCACGGACAGGGTACGGCTACACCTTC. Its translation is CASSVQAARTGYGYTF.